Shown below are 26 T cell receptor beta chains from a single sample sequenced in a study of T cell responses to AZD1222 COVID-19 vaccine. The method was immunoSEQ multiplex PCR; TCRdb's version includes in-frame clones alone and lacks a portion of them. The data hold some 50,000 clones, with around 85% observed a single time. The material sequenced was peripheral blood, taken on day 0 of MenACWY control vaccination. Receptors originate from an adult in good health.

The chain links TRBV21-1 to TRBJ2-7; TRBD1 is the table's D call, not checked against the DNA. TRBV21-1 is marked as a pseudogene. The CDR3 sequence is 13 residues long. The CDR3 DNA is TGTGCCAGCAGCGTGGGACAGGACTACGAGCAGTACTTC. This codes for CASSVGQDYEQYF.

V is TRBV7-9 and J is TRBJ2-5; perhaps TRBD1 as D (6 bases). Trimming shortened V by 1 base and J by 5 bases, and 11 bases separated the two germline ends. Germline assignment: CDR1 SEHNR and CDR2 FQNEAQ (reference sequence). The CDR3 length is 14 residues. In DNA form, the CDR3 reads TGTGCCAGCAGCTTAGGGACAGCCGGGGAGACCCAGTACTTC. Its protein is CASSLGTAGETQYF.

The chain couples TRBV12-3 or TRBV12-4 to TRBJ1-2, with D possibly matching TRBD1 (5 bases). The CDR3 is 13 amino acids. Trimming took off 3 bases at V and 2 bases at J, with 7 bases between the two ends. CDR3 protein: CASSFQGNYGYTF. In DNA, the CDR3 is TGTGCCAGCAGTTTCCAGGGCAACTATGGCTACACCTTC.

This clone appeared once. This chain uses TRBV19 with TRBJ1-6; maybe TRBD1 (5 bases). The CDR3 totals 14 residues. The V end lost 5 bases, the J end lost 5 bases, and 10 bases lay between the germline ends. Germline assignment: CDR1 LNHDA and CDR2 SQIVND (reference sequence). This CDR3 reads CASSLTANNSPLHF. For the CDR3, the DNA is TGTGCCAGTAGTTTGACAGCCAATAATTCACCCCTCCACTTT.

The chain joins TRBV9 to TRBJ2-5, with TRBD2 matching over 7 bases. V lost 1 base and J lost 2; bases outside the gene matches: 8. Germline V gene lookup returns CDR1 SGDLS and CDR2 YYNGEE. This CDR3 contains 16 residues. CDR3 sequence reads: CASSVFPSGIQETQYF. The CDR3 region has the DNA TGTGCCAGCAGCGTATTCCCTAGCGGTATTCAAGAGACCCAGTACTTC.

The rearrangement uses TRBV19 and TRBJ2-7, with D perhaps assigned TRBD1 or TRBD2 (8 bases each). Trimming took 5 bases from V and 1 from J, leaving 21 bases between them. This CDR3 spans 17 amino acids. Per the germline V gene, CDR1 is LNHDA and CDR2 is SQIVND (reference sequence). The CDR3 nucleotides read TGTGCCAGTAGTGACCAGGGGGCAACTAGCGGATCCTACGAGCAGTACTTC. Protein product: CASSDQGATSGSYEQYF.

The chain is built from TRBV28 and TRBJ1-5, with 7 bases matching TRBD1. The V gene end was trimmed by 5 bases and the J gene end by 3 bases; junction bases not matched to a gene: 4. Germline CDR1 is MDHEN and CDR2 is SYDVKM. The CDR3 runs to 14 residues. The CDR3 nucleotides are TGTGCCAGCAGTACCGGGACAGTCAATCAGCCCCAGCATTTT. This sequence encodes CASSTGTVNQPQHF.

The V gene is TRBV20-1, the J gene TRBJ1-5, with 7 nucleotides matching TRBD1. The CDR3 is 17 residues long. In germline, CDR1 is DFQATT, CDR2 SNEGSKA (reference sequence). The trim removed 3 bases at V and 4 bases at J, leaving 15 bases unmatched. CDR3 bases: TGCAGTGCTAGTCCTGGGGGGTATCCAGGGGGGAATCAGCCCCAGCATTTT. Its translation is CSASPGGYPGGNQPQHF.

This clone was detected a few times. This chain uses TRBV6-5 with TRBJ1-4; TRBD1 aligns across 8 bases. V shed 0 bases, J shed 7 bases, and the junction held 7 bases outside the gene matches. Germline V CDR1 and CDR2: MNHEY, SVGAGI. There are 16 residues in the CDR3. Here the CDR3 DNA reads TGTGCCAGCAGTTACTCGAAAGAGACAGGGGTTGAAAAACTGTTTTTT. Protein: CASSYSKETGVEKLFF.

The V and J genes are TRBV6-4 and TRBJ2-2; 9 bases match TRBD2. Trimming removed 0 bases from V and 2 bases from J; junction bases left unmatched: 1. This CDR3 contains 16 residues. Germline lookup yields CDR1 MRHNA and CDR2 SNTAGT. The CDR3 reads CASSDSSGGNTGELFF. The DNA for the CDR3 is TGTGCCAGCAGTGACTCTAGCGGGGGAAACACCGGGGAGCTGTTTTTT.

The chain is built from TRBV11-2 and TRBJ2-2; D is unclear. The CDR3 covers 15 residues. The germline CDR1 and CDR2 sequences are SGHAT and FQNNGV. V was clipped by 3 bases and J by 1 base, with 9 bases between them. The CDR3 bases are TGTGCCAGCAGCTTGGTGACATTGAACACCGGGGAGCTGTTTTTT. Amino acid sequence: CASSLVTLNTGELFF.

The chain carries TRBV28 and TRBJ2-2; 7 bases fit TRBD1. The CDR3 is 12 residues long. V was clipped by 3 bases and J by 9 bases; unmatched bases: 1. Germline V gives CDR1 MDHEN, CDR2 SYDVKM. The CDR3 DNA reads as TGTGCCAGCAGTTTGACAGGGTGGGAGCTGTTTTTT. Its translation: CASSLTGWELFF. The variable domain in full, completed from reference TRBV28 and TRBJ2-2, reads DVKVTQSSRYLVKRTGEKVFLECVQDMDHENMFWYRQDPGLGLRLIYFSYDVKMKEKGDIPEGYSVSREKKERFSLILESASTNQTSMYLCASSLTGWELFFGEGSRLTVL.

The chain links TRBV6-5 to TRBJ2-1; the match to TRBD1 covers 7 bases. Germline values: CDR1 MNHEY, CDR2 SVGAGI. The CDR3 runs to 14 residues. Trimming removed 0 bases from V and 6 bases from J; junction bases left unmatched: 2. The CDR3 DNA reads as TGTGCCAGCAGTTACTCGAACAGGGGCAATGAGCAGTTCTTC. This encodes CASSYSNRGNEQFF.

The chain recombines TRBV28 with TRBJ2-1, with 8 bases matching TRBD2. The CDR3 totals 13 residues. Trimming took 6 bases from V and 12 from J; bases not matched to a gene: 10. CDR1 and CDR2 (germline): MDHEN, SYDVKM. The CDR3, as DNA: TGTGCCAGCAGGACGACTAGCGAGAGGCCGCAGTTCTTC. Protein sequence: CASRTTSERPQFF. Complete variable domain (other parts from reference TRBV28 and TRBJ2-1): DVKVTQSSRYLVKRTGEKVFLECVQDMDHENMFWYRQDPGLGLRLIYFSYDVKMKEKGDIPEGYSVSREKKERFSLILESASTNQTSMYLCASRTTSERPQFFGPGTRLTVL.

This clone was observed once. The chain has TRBV9 and TRBJ2-5; 11 positions match TRBD2. V lost 7 bases to trimming and J lost 5 bases; unmatched junction nucleotides: 10. CDR3 length: 15 amino acids. Germline-derived CDR1 and CDR2 are SGDLS and YYNGEE. CDR3 sequence (DNA): TGTGCCAGCGGTCGTAGCGGGGGGGCCTCGGAGACCCAGTACTTC. Its protein is CASGRSGGASETQYF. The full variable domain, with the rest looked up from reference TRBV9 and TRBJ2-5, is DSGVTQTPKHLITATGQRVTLRCSPRSGDLSVYWYQQSLDQGLQFLIQYYNGEERAKGNILERFSAQQFPDLHSELNLSSLELGDSALYFCASGRSGGASETQYFGPGTRLLVL.

The rearrangement links TRBV30 to TRBJ1-6; the D is unclear. CDR3 length equals 14 residues. Trimming cost V 5 bases and J 0 bases, with 8 bases left between them. CDR1 is GTSNPN and CDR2 is SVGIG in the germline V gene (reference sequence). The DNA for the CDR3 is TGTGCCTGGGACGTTAGCTCCTATAATTCACCCCTCCACTTT. Residues: CAWDVSSYNSPLHF.

The chain employs TRBV10-2 and TRBJ1-3, with D unclear. Germline CDR1 reads WSHSY; CDR2 reads SAAADI. This CDR3 spans 15 amino acids. V was trimmed by 6 bases and J by 2 bases, leaving 14 bases between them. DNA of the CDR3: TGCGCCAGCAGCTCTAAGGGAGAGCCTGGAAACACCATATATTTT. Its protein product is CASSSKGEPGNTIYF.

The chain joins TRBV19 to TRBJ2-7; 8 nucleotides agree with TRBD2. In germline, CDR1 is LNHDA, CDR2 SQIVND (reference sequence). The length of the CDR3 is 15 residues. V shed 3 bases and J 1 base; nucleotides not matched to a gene: 5. CDR3 coding DNA: TGTGCCAGTAGTATTATTAGCGGGACATCCTACGAGCAGTACTTC. Translated: CASSIISGTSYEQYF. Variable domain in full (rest from reference TRBV19 and TRBJ2-7): DGGITQSPKYLFRKEGQNVTLSCEQNLNHDAMYWYRQDPGQGLRLIYYSQIVNDFQKGDIAEGYSVSREKKESFPLTVTSAQKNPTAFYLCASSIISGTSYEQYFGPGTRLTVT.

The chain combines TRBV6-2 or TRBV6-3 with TRBJ2-2; tentative D call: TRBD2 (6 bases). Per the germline V gene, CDR1 is MNHEY and CDR2 is SVGEGT. Trimming shortened V by 0 bases and J by 8 bases, and 7 bases separated the two germline ends. CDR3 length: 13 amino acids. The CDR3 DNA follows: TGTGCCAGCAGTTACTCGGGGAGGGGGGAGCTGTTTTTT. Its translation: CASSYSGRGELFF.

Written as DNA, the CDR3 is TGTGCCAGCAGCTTGGCCGGGGTTGAGACCCAGTACTTC. Amino acids: CASSLAGVETQYF. The chain recombines TRBV5-6 with TRBJ2-5, with D perhaps TRBD2 (5 bases). CDR3 size: 13 residues. Trimming took off 0 bases at V and 5 bases at J, with 8 bases between the two ends. Per the germline V gene, CDR1 is SGHDT and CDR2 is YYEEEE. Full variable domain (remainder filled in from reference TRBV5-6 and TRBJ2-5): DAGVTQSPTHLIKTRGQQVTLRCSPKSGHDTVSWYQQALGQGPQFIFQYYEEEERQRGNFPDRFSGHQFPNYSSELNVNALLLGDSALYLCASSLAGVETQYFGPGTRLLVL.

The chain is built from TRBV5-1 and TRBJ1-1; D may be TRBD1 (6 bases). Trimming cost V 1 base and J 2 bases, with 12 bases left between them. In germline, CDR1 is SGHRS, CDR2 YFSETQ. The CDR3 runs to 15 residues. CDR3 amino acids: CASSLLGHLNTEAFF. CDR3 nucleotides: TGCGCCAGCAGCTTGCTGGGACACCTAAACACTGAAGCTTTCTTT.

V gene TRBV5-1 combines with J gene TRBJ2-2; possibly TRBD1 or TRBD2 for D (5 bases each). V gave up 4 bases and J gave up 1 base, with 11 bases separating them. Germline loops: CDR1 SGHRS, CDR2 YFSETQ. The CDR3 length is 15 residues. CDR3 residues: CASSLGTVNTGELFF. DNA for the CDR3: TGCGCCAGCAGCCTCGGGACGGTGAACACCGGGGAGCTGTTTTTT.

The chain combines TRBV12-3 or TRBV12-4 with TRBJ1-2; D call uncertain. The CDR3 consists of 13 residues. Trimming took off 1 base at V and 6 bases at J, with 9 bases between the two ends. Here the CDR3 DNA reads TGTGCCAGCAGTTTAGGGTTGACGGATGGCTACACCTTC. This encodes CASSLGLTDGYTF.

The J gene is TRBJ2-3, the V gene TRBV18; 7 bases line up with TRBD2. This CDR3 contains 14 residues. CDR1 KGHSH and CDR2 LQKENI come from the germline V gene. V shed 2 bases, J shed 3 bases, and the junction held 2 bases outside the gene matches. CDR3 protein: CASSPRAGTDTQYF. CDR3 nucleotides: TGTGCCAGCTCACCAAGAGCGGGGACAGATACGCAGTATTTT.

The V gene is TRBV19, the J gene TRBJ2-2; perhaps TRBD1 as D (6 bases). Germline CDR1 reads LNHDA; CDR2 reads SQIVND (reference sequence). Trimming cost V 10 bases and J 2 bases, with 8 bases left between them. This CDR3 comprises 12 residues. CDR3 nucleotide sequence: TGTGCCAACAGGGTAAACACCGGGGAGCTGTTTTTT. Its protein is CANRVNTGELFF.

The CDR3 protein is CASSRQRNTGELFF. Written as DNA, the CDR3 is TGTGCCAGCAGTCGACAGAGAAACACCGGGGAGCTGTTTTTT. V is TRBV28 and J is TRBJ2-2, with D possibly matching TRBD1 (5 bases). The germline V and J ends were trimmed by 5 bases and 2 bases, with 9 bases remaining between them. The CDR3 is made up of 14 amino acids. The germline gives CDR1 MDHEN, CDR2 SYDVKM.